Listed here are 23 T cell receptor beta chains from one sample, sequenced in a study of technical replicates of blood from a few donors. Method: immunoSEQ multiplex PCR; TCRdb's copy keeps in-frame clones and lacks some. This sample has about 97,000 clones, with about 95% found just once. Sequenced sample: T cells isolated from PBMCs. The receptors were sampled from a human donor in good health.

The chain is built from TRBV5-1 and TRBJ2-7; 7 bases match TRBD1. Trimming at V came to 4 bases and at J to 2 bases, leaving 6 bases not matched to a gene. The CDR3 extends over 14 amino acids. Looked up from germline, CDR1 is SGHRS and CDR2 is YFSETQ. The CDR3 DNA reads as TGCGCCAGCAGCCAAGACAGGGCACCCTACGAGCAGTACTTC. Amino acid sequence: CASSQDRAPYEQYF.

The V gene is TRBV9, the J gene TRBJ2-2, with 8 bases identical to TRBD1. Per the germline V gene, CDR1 is SGDLS and CDR2 is YYNGEE. This CDR3 has 17 residues. With 6 bases clipped from V and 7 bases from J, the junction kept 17 bases outside the gene matches. The CDR3 DNA follows: TGTGCCAGCACCGGGCGGGGACAGGACTCGTCGGACGGGGAGCTGTTTTTT. It translates to CASTGRGQDSSDGELFF.

The chain combines TRBV28 with TRBJ2-1, with D maybe TRBD2 (6 bases). The CDR3 loop spans 13 amino acids. The germline V and J ends were trimmed by 8 bases and 5 bases, with 13 bases remaining between them. Per germline, CDR1 MDHEN and CDR2 SYDVKM. In DNA form, the CDR3 reads TGTGCCAGCTATCGGGGGATCGACAATGAGCAGTTCTTC. It translates to CASYRGIDNEQFF.

This clone was seen a handful of times. V and J are TRBV30 and TRBJ1-2; TRBD1 matches at 7 bases. J was trimmed by 6 bases and V by 8 bases; bases with no gene match: 24. Germline V gene sequence: CDR1 GTSNPN, CDR2 SVGIG (reference sequence). This CDR3 is 17 amino acids long. The CDR3 DNA reads as TGTGCCATGGATGCCCGTGTGACAGGGTCGGCTGATCATGGCTACACCTTC. Protein sequence: CAMDARVTGSADHGYTF.

The V and J genes are TRBV30 and TRBJ1-6, with TRBD1 matching over 7 bases. This CDR3 region has 13 residues. Trimming at V came to 7 bases and at J to 9 bases, leaving 9 bases not matched to a gene. Germline loops: CDR1 GTSNPN, CDR2 SVGIG (reference sequence). Written as DNA, the CDR3 is TGTGCCTCATATCCAGGGGGAAGTTCACCCCTCCACTTT. Its protein is CASYPGGSSPLHF.

The chain is built from TRBV30 and TRBJ2-6, with D unresolved. V lost 2 bases and J 4 bases, leaving 6 bases between the germline ends. CDR3 size: 13 residues. Germline loops: CDR1 GTSNPN, CDR2 SVGIG (reference sequence). The CDR3 region has the DNA TGTGCCTGGAGTACCGCGGGGGCCAACGTCCTGACTTTC. Translation gives CAWSTAGANVLTF.

The chain employs TRBV19 and TRBJ1-2; 7 nucleotides line up with TRBD1. The germline V gene has CDR1 LNHDA and CDR2 SQIVND (reference sequence). The CDR3 extends over 12 amino acids. V trimming: 5 bases; J trimming: 8 bases; junction bases outside the gene matches: 5. The CDR3 region is CASSGTAWGYTF. The CDR3 DNA sequence: TGTGCCAGTAGTGGGACAGCGTGGGGCTACACCTTC.

V usage is TRBV5-1 and J usage is TRBJ2-5; a possible D gene is TRBD2 (6 bases). CDR3 length: 14 residues. V was trimmed by 4 bases and J by 4 bases, leaving 14 bases between them. Germline V gene sequence: CDR1 SGHRS, CDR2 YFSETQ. The CDR3 loop is CASSQAPGLETQYF. The CDR3 DNA sequence: TGCGCCAGCAGCCAAGCTCCGGGACTAGAGACCCAGTACTTC.

The J gene is TRBJ2-1, the V gene TRBV28, with 9 bases lining up with TRBD2. This CDR3 comprises 15 residues. Trimming cost V 1 base and J 4 bases; bases outside gene matches: 2. CDR1 MDHEN and CDR2 SYDVKM come from the germline V gene. The CDR3, as DNA: TGTGCCAGCAGTTTATTACTAGCGGGTTACAATGAGCAGTTCTTC. Translation: CASSLLLAGYNEQFF.

The rearrangement joins TRBV5-1 to TRBJ1-2, with 9 positions matching TRBD1. The length of the CDR3 is 16 residues. The junction had 12 bases not matched to a gene; V was cut back by 4 bases and J by 5 bases. CDR1 and CDR2 (germline): SGHRS, YFSETQ. CDR3 sequence reads: CASSLYTGGEGYGYTF. The DNA of the CDR3 is TGCGCCAGCAGCCTATATACAGGGGGCGAGGGATATGGCTACACCTTC.

This chain connects TRBV4-3 to TRBJ2-7, with D possibly being TRBD2 (5 bases). V was trimmed by 0 bases and J by 6 bases, leaving 6 bases between them. The CDR3 extends over 12 amino acids. Germline-derived CDR1 and CDR2 are LGHNA and YSLEER. CDR3 coding DNA: TGCGCCAGCAGCCAAGACGGGGTCGAGCAGTACTTC. It specifies CASSQDGVEQYF.

The chain links TRBV2 to TRBJ1-5; 7 nucleotides match TRBD1. This CDR3 is built from 20 residues. Germline V lookup: CDR1 SNHLY, CDR2 FYNNEI. Trimming cost V 0 bases and J 0 bases; bases outside gene matches: 14. The CDR3 reads CASSEAMPGQTQYSNQPQHF. Here the CDR3 DNA reads TGTGCCAGCAGTGAAGCAATGCCGGGACAGACCCAGTATAGCAATCAGCCCCAGCATTTT.

This clone was picked up one time. The rearrangement uses TRBV15 and TRBJ2-3; weak D call: TRBD2 (6 bases). The CDR3 has 16 amino acids. Germline assignment: CDR1 LNHNV and CDR2 YYDKDF (reference sequence). Between the trimmed V and J ends, which lost 3 bases and 0 bases, there was a span of 13 bases. CDR3 sequence reads: CATSSLLAASTDTQYF. CDR3 nucleotide sequence: TGTGCCACCAGCAGCCTACTAGCAGCTAGCACAGATACGCAGTATTTT.

CDR3 coding DNA: TGTGCCAGCAGCCAAGTAACGGGGTTGAACACTGAAGCTTTCTTT. It translates to CASSQVTGLNTEAFF. The V gene is TRBV5-6, the J gene TRBJ1-1; unclear D gene. The CDR3 contains 15 residues. V lost 4 bases, J lost 0 bases, and 13 bases lay in between. Germline assignment: CDR1 SGHDT and CDR2 YYEEEE.

This CDR3 is CASSLGLYSGANVLTF. The CDR3 DNA reads TGCGCCAGCAGCTTGGGGCTGTACTCTGGGGCCAACGTCCTGACTTTC. The rearrangement links TRBV5-1 to TRBJ2-6, with D uncertain. The CDR3 is made up of 16 amino acids. Germline CDR1 is SGHRS and CDR2 is YFSETQ. V was shortened by 0 bases and J by 0 bases, with 7 bases between the two germline ends.

This clone was observed a single time. V and J are TRBV21-1 and TRBJ2-6; TRBD1, the D gene given by the table, was not confirmed from the DNA. TRBV21-1 is given as a pseudogene. The CDR3 contains 15 residues. DNA for the CDR3: TGTGCCAGCAGCCACAGCTTCTCTGGGGCCAACGTCCTGACTTTC. Protein: CASSHSFSGANVLTF.

The chain employs TRBV6-1 and TRBJ2-1; TRBD2 matches 10 bases. The junction had 5 bases not matched to a gene; V was cut back by 2 bases and J by 4 bases. The V gene's germline CDR1 is MNHNS and CDR2 SASEGT. The CDR3 consists of 16 residues. This chain's CDR3 is CASSELSAGGYNEQFF. CDR3 coding DNA: TGTGCCAGCAGTGAACTTTCAGCGGGAGGGTACAATGAGCAGTTCTTC.

The chain couples TRBV6-1 to TRBJ1-6; no firm D call. The V end lost 8 bases, the J end lost 8 bases, and 13 bases lay between the germline ends. The germline gives CDR1 MNHNS, CDR2 SASEGT. This CDR3 is 13 amino acids long. The CDR3 bases are TGTGCCAGCTCCGCGGAGGTTGATTCACCCCTCCACTTT. Residues: CASSAEVDSPLHF.

The V and J genes are TRBV7-8 and TRBJ1-4; maybe TRBD1 (6 bases). The CDR3 length is 17 residues. V lost 1 base and J 4 bases, leaving 16 bases between the germline ends. Germline assignment: CDR1 SGHVS and CDR2 FQNEAQ. The CDR3 protein is CASSLEWGLQFNEKLFF. The DNA of the CDR3 is TGTGCCAGCAGCTTAGAATGGGGGCTTCAATTTAATGAAAAACTGTTTTTT.

The chain joins TRBV7-3 to TRBJ2-7; 12 bases agree with TRBD2. This CDR3 is 15 amino acids long. Germline CDR1 is SGHTA and CDR2 is FQGTGA. The J segment lost 7 bases and the V segment lost 2 bases, leaving 6 bases of the junction unmatched. The CDR3 reads CASSLGLAGSPEQYF. CDR3 DNA: TGTGCCAGCAGCTTAGGACTAGCGGGGTCTCCGGAGCAGTACTTC.

The rearrangement joins TRBV27 to TRBJ1-5; D unclear. V was clipped by 0 bases and J by 4 bases, with 4 bases between them. Per the germline V gene, CDR1 is MNHEY and CDR2 is SMNVEV (reference sequence). This CDR3 region has 13 residues. As DNA, the CDR3 is TGTGCCAGCAGTTTATCCCGTAATCAGCCCCAGCATTTT. This codes for CASSLSRNQPQHF.

The chain employs TRBV6-1 and TRBJ1-1; D may be TRBD1 (5 bases). The germline V and J ends were trimmed by 2 bases and 4 bases, with 20 bases remaining between them. The germline V gene has CDR1 MNHNS and CDR2 SASEGT. The CDR3 contains 17 residues. CDR3 in amino acids: CASSETKGLMVFTEAFF. DNA of the CDR3: TGTGCCAGCAGTGAAACTAAGGGGCTAATGGTTTTCACTGAAGCTTTCTTT.

This clone was found once. The CDR3 loop is CASSLITGGLEPQHF. As DNA, the CDR3 is TGTGCCAGCAGTTTAATTACCGGAGGGCTCGAGCCCCAGCATTTT. The J gene is TRBJ1-5, the V gene TRBV27; no firm D call. Germline V gives CDR1 MNHEY, CDR2 SMNVEV (reference sequence). Trimming left V 2 bases short and J 8 bases short, with 16 bases between. The CDR3 runs 15 residues.